The 30 T cell receptor beta chains in this list originate from one sample, sequenced in a study of shared clonotypes between healthy human individuals (TCRdb year 2020). To prepare the library, the immunoSEQ multiplex PCR assay was applied. In its TCRdb copy, this immuneACCESS table keeps in-frame sequences only and misses some clones. Where compared with another copy, unresolved V genes explain less than half of these, and the others have no known cause. Recorded for this sample are 2,500,000 or so clones; 92% of them occurred a single time. The ten top clones hold 0.37% of the sample. The sequenced sample consisted of naive CD4+ T cells from PBMCs. This sample's cell subset or site label indicates: CD45RA+ positively selected. Receptors were obtained from a man younger than 35 in good health. Some clones in this sample may be carry-over from other donors' samples.

In DNA, the CDR3 is TGTGCCAGCATGCTACAGACAGGGGGCGCCTCCTACGAGCAGTACTTC. This translates into CASMLQTGGASYEQYF. The chain has TRBV2 and TRBJ2-7; 10 nucleotides line up with TRBD1. This CDR3 has 16 residues. Per the germline V gene, CDR1 is SNHLY and CDR2 is FYNNEI. V lost 7 bases and J lost 0; bases outside the gene matches: 9.

The V call is TRBV5-1, the J call TRBJ1-3, with no clear D. CDR1 is SGHRS, CDR2 YFSETQ, per germline. This CDR3 has 15 amino acids. Trimming removed 2 bases at V and 0 bases at J, with 9 bases between. The CDR3, as DNA: TGCGCCAGCAGCTTCATGGGTGGCTCTGGAAACACCATATATTTT. It specifies CASSFMGGSGNTIYF.

This rearrangement joins TRBV27 to TRBJ2-2; D may be TRBD2 (5 bases). CDR1 MNHEY and CDR2 SMNVEV come from the germline V gene (reference sequence). Trimming pared 6 bases from V and 6 bases from J, leaving 23 bases between. CDR3 size: 17 residues. CDR3 DNA sequence: TGTGCCAGCAGCCCAGGACTTTTGGGGAAGAGACCCGGGGAGCTGTTTTTT. This gives the protein CASSPGLLGKRPGELFF.

The chain recombines TRBV18 with TRBJ1-1, with 7 bases matching TRBD1. CDR3 length: 16 amino acids. Germline CDR1 KGHSH, CDR2 LQKENI. The J segment lost 4 bases and the V segment lost 3 bases, leaving 11 bases of the junction unmatched. CDR3 nucleotide sequence: TGTGCCAGCTCACCGTCCCAGGGGGGATGGGCCACTGAAGCTTTCTTT. Protein sequence: CASSPSQGGWATEAFF.

This clone showed up just a few times. This sequence joins TRBV5-1 and TRBJ1-1, with a possible D match to TRBD1 (5 bases). The V end lost 2 bases, the J end lost 10 bases, and 15 bases lay between the germline ends. This CDR3 spans 13 amino acids. CDR1 is SGHRS, CDR2 YFSETQ, per germline. The CDR3 nucleotides are TGCGCCAGCAGCTTCGGAGGCATTCAGGGAGCTTTCTTT. Protein sequence: CASSFGGIQGAFF.

The V gene is TRBV11-2, the J gene TRBJ1-2; D call uncertain. V was clipped by 4 bases and J by 3 bases, with 9 bases between them. The germline CDR1 and CDR2 sequences are SGHAT and FQNNGV. The CDR3 is 13 residues long. The CDR3 loop reads CASSYDGDYGYTF. The DNA of the CDR3 is TGTGCCAGCAGCTACGACGGCGACTATGGCTACACCTTC. The full variable domain, rest sourced from reference TRBV11-2 and TRBJ1-2, is EAGVAQSPRYKIIEKRQSVAFWCNPISGHATLYWYQQILGQGPKLLIQFQNNGVVDDSQLPKDRFSAERLKGVDSTLKIQPAKLEDSAVYLCASSYDGDYGYTFGSGTRLTVV.

About this clone: Sequence at one end of the junction differs from germline and may be a read error. For the CDR3, the DNA is TGTGCCAGCAGCTCCGACCAAAAACTCGGCCACCCCTCTTTT. This translates into CASSSDQKLGHPSF. The chain recombines TRBV5-3 with TRBJ1-4; no firm D call. TRBV5-3 is an ORF; its function is uncertain. CDR3 length: 14 residues.

This chain uses TRBV5-1 with TRBJ1-2; 7 bases fit TRBD1. The CDR3 is 15 residues long. The germline V gene has CDR1 SGHRS and CDR2 YFSETQ. After removal of 0 bases from V and 3 bases from J, the junction contained 5 bases not matched to a gene. CDR3 DNA sequence: TGCGCCAGCAGCTTGGACCATACAGGGGACTATGGCTACACCTTC. Protein sequence: CASSLDHTGDYGYTF.

This clone was found a few times. J is TRBJ1-2 and V is TRBV6-6, with D possibly matching TRBD1 (6 bases). Germline V gives CDR1 MNHNY, CDR2 SVGAGI (reference sequence). The CDR3 loop spans 12 amino acids. V lost 6 bases and J 4 bases, leaving 9 bases between the germline ends. This CDR3 reads CASRLQGYGYTF. CDR3 nucleotides: TGTGCCAGCAGACTACAGGGCTATGGCTACACCTTC.

The chain employs TRBV18 and TRBJ1-1, with D perhaps matching TRBD1 (5 bases). This CDR3 region has 16 residues. Germline CDR1 reads KGHSH; CDR2 reads LQKENI. V was clipped by 1 base and J by 7 bases, with 19 bases between them. The CDR3 sequence is CASSPRLGQGLVEAFF. The CDR3 coding sequence is TGTGCCAGCTCACCACGGTTGGGGCAGGGCCTCGTTGAAGCTTTCTTT.

This clone has only one observation. V usage is TRBV9 and J usage is TRBJ1-2; no firm D call. This CDR3 has 13 residues. The germline V gene has CDR1 SGDLS and CDR2 YYNGEE. Trimming took 0 bases from V and 5 from J, leaving 8 bases between them. For the CDR3, the DNA is TGTGCCAGCAGCGTAGATGAGGGTTATGGCTACACCTTC. Translated: CASSVDEGYGYTF.

This CDR3 reads CATSRTGGTYGYTF. The CDR3 DNA is TGTGCCACCAGCAGAACAGGGGGGACCTATGGCTACACCTTC. The rearrangement joins TRBV15 to TRBJ1-2, with 8 bases identical to TRBD1. Germline loops: CDR1 LNHNV, CDR2 YYDKDF (reference sequence). The V segment lost 2 bases and the J segment 4 bases; nucleotides outside the gene matches: 3. This CDR3 contains 14 residues.

The chain combines TRBV7-3 with TRBJ1-4; a possible D gene is TRBD1 (6 bases). The CDR3 consists of 15 residues. V shed 0 bases and J shed 5 bases, with 10 bases lying between them. Germline CDR1 SGHTA, CDR2 FQGTGA. The CDR3 DNA reads as TGTGCCAGCAGCTTAACCGGACAGCCCAATGAAAAACTGTTTTTT. It specifies CASSLTGQPNEKLFF.

The chain uses TRBV5-1 and TRBJ2-7; no definite D call. Germline V lookup: CDR1 SGHRS, CDR2 YFSETQ. V lost 0 bases, J lost 0 bases, and 7 bases lay in between. The CDR3 extends over 14 amino acids. CDR3 coding DNA: TGCGCCAGCAGCTTGGATCCAGACTCCTACGAGCAGTACTTC. The encoded protein is CASSLDPDSYEQYF.

The table lists this clone with a count of one. V is TRBV28 and J is TRBJ1-1; no clear D. CDR3 length: 15 amino acids. Between the trimmed V and J ends, which lost 5 bases and 3 bases, there was a span of 16 bases. Per the germline V gene, CDR1 is MDHEN and CDR2 is SYDVKM. The CDR3 nucleotides are TGTGCCAGCAGTCTGTGGACGGCCGAGGACACTGAAGCTTTCTTT. It codes for CASSLWTAEDTEAFF.

This chain links TRBV27 with TRBJ1-2; perhaps TRBD1 as D (5 bases). The V end lost 6 bases, the J end lost 4 bases, and 27 bases lay between the germline ends. The CDR3 length is 18 residues. In germline, CDR1 is MNHEY, CDR2 SMNVEV (reference sequence). The CDR3 loop is CASSSRGGLSRGPYGYTF. CDR3 DNA: TGTGCCAGCAGCTCGCGGGGGGGTTTATCTCGGGGCCCCTATGGCTACACCTTC.

This CDR3 reads CASSQSYRASGANVLTF. As DNA, the CDR3 is TGTGCCAGCAGCCAATCGTACAGGGCCTCTGGGGCCAACGTCCTGACTTTC. The rearrangement uses TRBV16 and TRBJ2-6, with D possibly TRBD1 on 6 matching bases. The CDR3 consists of 17 residues. With 0 bases removed from V and 0 bases from J, the gap between germline ends came to 9 bases. In germline, CDR1 is KGHSY, CDR2 FQNENV.

The rearrangement uses TRBV9 and TRBJ1-1; TRBD1 is a possible D gene (5 bases). Trimming cost V 3 bases and J 1 base, with 10 bases left between them. CDR3 length: 14 amino acids. Germline V gives CDR1 SGDLS, CDR2 YYNGEE. The CDR3 DNA follows: TGTGCCAGCAGCGGAGGGACGCAGAACACTGAAGCTTTCTTT. Translated: CASSGGTQNTEAFF. The full variable domain, completed using reference TRBV9 and TRBJ1-1, is DSGVTQTPKHLITATGQRVTLRCSPRSGDLSVYWYQQSLDQGLQFLIQYYNGEERAKGNILERFSAQQFPDLHSELNLSSLELGDSALYFCASSGGTQNTEAFFGQGTRLTVV.

The V and J genes are TRBV29-1 and TRBJ2-1, with TRBD1 identical over 9 bases. CDR1 and CDR2 from the germline V gene are SQVTM and ANQGSEA. With V trimmed by 5 bases and J by 8 bases, 10 bases remained unmatched. The CDR3 covers 14 residues. CDR3 sequence reads: CSVQGTGTRDEQFF. In nucleotides, the CDR3 is TGCAGCGTTCAGGGGACAGGGACGAGGGATGAGCAGTTCTTC.

This rearrangement joins TRBV9 to TRBJ1-5; D gene ambiguous. Looked up from germline, CDR1 is SGDLS and CDR2 is YYNGEE. The germline V and J ends were trimmed by 4 bases and 3 bases, with 8 bases remaining between them. The CDR3 spans 13 residues. CDR3 coding DNA: TGTGCCAGCAGCCGGTCAGACAATCAGCCCCAGCATTTT. Encoded protein: CASSRSDNQPQHF. The complete variable domain, with remaining parts taken from reference TRBV9 and TRBJ1-5, reads DSGVTQTPKHLITATGQRVTLRCSPRSGDLSVYWYQQSLDQGLQFLIQYYNGEERAKGNILERFSAQQFPDLHSELNLSSLELGDSALYFCASSRSDNQPQHFGDGTRLSIL.

The rearrangement joins TRBV19 to TRBJ2-3; TRBD2 agrees at 15 bases. The CDR3 sequence is 17 residues long. The J segment lost 8 bases and the V segment lost 2 bases, leaving 8 bases of the junction unmatched. Per the germline V gene, CDR1 is LNHDA and CDR2 is SQIVND (reference sequence). The CDR3 DNA reads as TGTGCCAGTAGTATACCGTTGGGACTAGCGGGAGGAATTACGCAGTATTTT. Its protein product is CASSIPLGLAGGITQYF.

This clone has just one count. At the DNA level, this CDR3 is encoded by other sequences in the same sample as well. V and J are TRBV14 and TRBJ2-3; TRBD2 matches 10 bases. With V trimmed by 2 bases and J by 0 bases, 5 bases remained unmatched. The CDR3 is made up of 17 amino acids. Germline CDR1 SGHDN, CDR2 FVKESK. In DNA form, the CDR3 reads TGTGCCAGCAGCCAACCCTGGACTAGCGGAAGCACAGATACGCAGTATTTT. Amino acid sequence: CASSQPWTSGSTDTQYF.

The chain couples TRBV7-2 to TRBJ2-7; unclear D gene. The CDR3 totals 12 residues. With 5 bases removed from V and 2 bases from J, the gap between germline ends came to 7 bases. CDR1 SGHTA and CDR2 FQGNSA come from the germline V gene. Here the CDR3 DNA reads TGTGCCAGCAGCCCTCGGCCCTACGAGCAGTACTTC. This translates into CASSPRPYEQYF.

The sample holds one count of this clone. The chain is built from TRBV28 and TRBJ1-1, with TRBD1 as a possible D gene (6 bases). The length of the CDR3 is 15 residues. V gave up 5 bases and J gave up 4 bases, with 17 bases separating them. Germline lookup yields CDR1 MDHEN and CDR2 SYDVKM. CDR3 sequence: CASSLQQGRVTEAFF. The CDR3 coding sequence is TGTGCCAGCAGTCTCCAACAGGGAAGAGTCACTGAAGCTTTCTTT.

J is TRBJ2-1 and V is TRBV12-5, with TRBD2 as a possible D gene (6 bases). This CDR3 contains 17 residues. Germline V CDR1 and CDR2: LGHNT, FRNRAP. V was trimmed by 2 bases and J by 0 bases, leaving 14 bases between them. In DNA, the CDR3 is TGTGCTAGTGGTTTGCCCCGGGGGTATGTCTCCTACAATGAGCAGTTCTTC. Translated: CASGLPRGYVSYNEQFF. Complete variable domain (other parts from reference TRBV12-5 and TRBJ2-1): DARVTQTPRHKVTEMGQEVTMRCQPILGHNTVFWYRQTMMQGLELLAYFRNRAPLDDSGMPKDRFSAEMPDATLATLKIQPSEPRDSAVYFCASGLPRGYVSYNEQFFGPGTRLTVL.

In this sample, this clone turned up once. The chain recombines TRBV5-6 with TRBJ2-3, with TRBD1 matching over 11 bases. V was pared by 4 bases and J by 5 bases, with 9 bases of the junction left unmatched. The CDR3 spans 16 residues. CDR1 and CDR2 from the germline V gene are SGHDT and YYEEEE. The CDR3 loop is CASSRRDRGALDTQYF. CDR3 in DNA: TGTGCCAGCAGCCGCCGGGACAGGGGGGCTTTAGATACGCAGTATTTT.

The rearrangement links TRBV10-3 to TRBJ1-2; D is perhaps TRBD1 (5 bases). V was shortened by 2 bases and J by 0 bases, with 13 bases between the two germline ends. The CDR3 covers 16 residues. Germline CDR1 and CDR2: ENHRY and SYGVKD. CDR3 loop: CAISERGRTTNYGYTF. CDR3 coding DNA: TGTGCCATCAGTGAGAGGGGCAGGACTACTAACTATGGCTACACCTTC.

This clone was counted a single time. This chain connects TRBV7-6 to TRBJ1-4; the D gene is possibly TRBD1 (6 bases). Looked up from germline, CDR1 is SGHVS and CDR2 is FNYEAQ. The CDR3 length is 17 residues. V shed 5 bases and J shed 4 bases, with 20 bases lying between them. CDR3 sequence reads: CASSPRGGANFNEKLFF. The CDR3 nucleotides are TGTGCCAGCAGCCCCCGGGGGGGGGCGAACTTTAATGAAAAACTGTTTTTT.

About this clone itself: Other DNA sequences in the same sample also yield this CDR3. The chain uses TRBV7-2 and TRBJ2-5, with 9 nucleotides matching TRBD2. The CDR3 runs to 16 residues. Germline CDR1 and CDR2: SGHTA and FQGNSA. Unmatched junction bases numbered 3, after V lost 0 bases and J lost 1 base. CDR3 coding DNA: TGTGCCAGCAGCTTAGCGTCGACTAGCGGCCAAGAGACCCAGTACTTC. It codes for CASSLASTSGQETQYF.

This clone has only one observation. The CDR3 DNA reads as TGTGCCAGCAGGGTAGACCGCTCGAACACCGGGGAGCTGTTTTTT. Its translation is CASRVDRSNTGELFF. The rearrangement joins TRBV2 to TRBJ2-2; D is unclear. The CDR3 has 15 residues. Germline V gene sequence: CDR1 SNHLY, CDR2 FYNNEI. Between the trimmed V and J ends, which lost 6 bases and 0 bases, there was a span of 11 bases.